This section outlines one T cell receptor beta chain sequence together with its context. Here immunoSEQ multiplex PCR was the method, and the copy in TCRdb shows in-frame clones only, minus some. The table lists roughly 140,000 clones, about 80% of them singletons. The CDR3 is made up of 15 amino acids. Trimming cost V 2 bases and J 2 bases; bases outside gene matches: 5. CDR1 is MGHDK and CDR2 is SYGVNS in the germline V gene. This specimen belongs to a study of blood T cell repertoires in COVID-19. Sequencing was carried out using peripheral blood. The V and J genes are TRBV25-1 and TRBJ1-1, with 7 bases matching TRBD1. This clonotype was sampled from a man between 65 and 85 years old who had recovered from COVID-19. The CDR3 region is CASSERRTGNTEAFF. In DNA, the CDR3 is TGTGCCAGCAGTGAACGGAGGACAGGAAACACTGAAGCTTTCTTT.